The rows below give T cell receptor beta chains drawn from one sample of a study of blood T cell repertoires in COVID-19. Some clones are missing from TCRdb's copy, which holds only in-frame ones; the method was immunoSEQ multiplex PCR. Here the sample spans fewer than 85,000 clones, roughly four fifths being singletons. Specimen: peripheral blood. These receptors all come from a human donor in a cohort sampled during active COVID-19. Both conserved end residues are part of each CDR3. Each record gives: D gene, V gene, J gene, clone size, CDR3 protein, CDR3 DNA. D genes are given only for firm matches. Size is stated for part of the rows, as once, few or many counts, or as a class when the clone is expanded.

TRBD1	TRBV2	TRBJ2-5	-	CASRDGTGGETQYF	TGTGCCAGCAGGGACGGGACAGGGGGGGAGACCCAGTACTTC
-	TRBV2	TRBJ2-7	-	CASSGDRNYEQYF	TGTGCCAGCAGCGGCGACAGGAATTACGAGCAGTACTTC
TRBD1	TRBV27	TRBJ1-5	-	CASSRDRGSQPQHF	TGTGCCAGCAGCCGAGACAGGGGTAGTCAGCCCCAGCATTTT
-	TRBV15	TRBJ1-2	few	CATSRDRGGYGYTF	TGTGCCACCAGCAGAGACAGGGGTGGCTATGGCTACACCTTC
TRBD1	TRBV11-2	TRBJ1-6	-	CASSLAGTGGRNSPLHF	TGTGCCAGCAGCTTAGCCGGGACAGGGGGGAGGAATTCACCCCTCCACTTT
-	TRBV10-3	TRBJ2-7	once	CAISEDIASEQYF	TGTGCCATCAGTGAAGACATCGCGAGCGAGCAGTACTTC
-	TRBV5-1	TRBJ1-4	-	CASSLGSMNEKLFF	TGCGCCAGCAGCTTGGGCAGTATGAATGAAAAACTGTTTTTT
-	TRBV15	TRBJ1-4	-	CATSRDRGGEKLFF	TGTGCCACCAGCAGAGATAGAGGGGGTGAAAAACTGTTTTTT
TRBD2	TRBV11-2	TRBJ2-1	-	CASSSQTGGGNEQFF	TGTGCCAGCAGCTCCCAAACTGGGGGGGGCAATGAGCAGTTCTTC
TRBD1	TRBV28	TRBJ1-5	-	CASSQSGGGNQPQHF	TGTGCCAGCAGTCAGTCAGGGGGTGGGAATCAGCCCCAGCATTTT
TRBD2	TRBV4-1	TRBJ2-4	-	CASSHAVGLAVLAKNIQYF	TGCGCCAGCAGCCACGCTGTCGGACTAGCGGTACTAGCCAAAAACATTCAGTACTTC
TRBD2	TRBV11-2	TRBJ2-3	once	CASSPLAGGNTDTQYF	TGTGCCAGCAGCCCACTAGCGGGGGGGAACACAGATACGCAGTATTTT
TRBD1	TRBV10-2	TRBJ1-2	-	CASSGLTGTGGWNTF	TGCGCCAGCAGTGGGTTAACCGGGACAGGGGGTTGGAACACCTTC
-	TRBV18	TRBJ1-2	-	CASSPGTSHGYTF	TGTGCCAGCTCCCCCGGGACATCCCATGGCTACACCTTC
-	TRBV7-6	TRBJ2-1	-	CASSLAGSSYNEQFF	TGTGCCAGCAGCTTAGCCGGGAGCTCCTACAATGAGCAGTTCTTC
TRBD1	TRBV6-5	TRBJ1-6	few	CASRAGQGRPHF	TGTGCCAGCAGGGCTGGACAGGGACGACCCCACTTT
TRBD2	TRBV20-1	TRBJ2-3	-	CSASSGGTDTQYF	TGCAGTGCTAGTAGCGGGGGGACAGATACGCAGTATTTT
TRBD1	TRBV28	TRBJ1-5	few	CASRNRGLRYSNQPQHF	TGTGCCAGCAGAAACAGGGGTCTGCGGTATAGCAATCAGCCCCAGCATTTT
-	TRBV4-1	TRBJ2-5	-	CASSRGQLWETQYF	TGCGCCAGCAGTCGAGGACAGCTTTGGGAGACCCAGTACTTC
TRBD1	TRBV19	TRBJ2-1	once	CATRGQHDKYEQFF	TGTGCCACCAGGGGGCAGCATGATAAGTATGAGCAGTTCTTC
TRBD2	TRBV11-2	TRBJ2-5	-	CASSPYSGGAVETQYF	TGTGCCAGCAGCCCTTATAGCGGGGGGGCTGTAGAGACCCAGTACTTC
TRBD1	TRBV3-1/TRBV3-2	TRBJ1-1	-	CASSRPGQGTTEAFF	TGTGCCAGCAGCCGACCGGGACAGGGGACCACTGAAGCTTTCTTT
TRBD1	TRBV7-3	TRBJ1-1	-	CASSFRGAQITEAFF	TGTGCCAGCAGTTTCAGGGGGGCACAGATCACTGAAGCTTTCTTT
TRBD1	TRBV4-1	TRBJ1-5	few	CASSHAPGQGNLGNQPQHF	TGCGCCAGCAGCCACGCTCCGGGACAGGGGAATTTGGGCAATCAGCCCCAGCATTTT
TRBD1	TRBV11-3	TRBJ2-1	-	CASSCHRDRASYGNEQFF	TGTGCCAGCAGCTGCCACCGGGACAGGGCGAGTTATGGCAATGAGCAGTTCTTC
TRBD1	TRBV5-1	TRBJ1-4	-	CASSETRGTANEKLFF	TGCGCCAGCAGCGAGACGCGTGGGACAGCAAATGAAAAACTGTTTTTT
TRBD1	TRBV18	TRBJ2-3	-	CASSTRTGVTDTQYF	TGTGCCAGCTCAACCCGGACAGGGGTAACAGATACGCAGTATTTT
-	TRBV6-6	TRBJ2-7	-	CASSYSGGIRSYEQYF	TGTGCCAGCAGTTACTCAGGCGGGATCCGCTCCTACGAGCAGTACTTC
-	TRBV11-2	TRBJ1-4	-	CASSFSGGGGNEKLFF	TGTGCCAGCAGCTTCTCAGGAGGGGGAGGGAATGAAAAACTGTTTTTT
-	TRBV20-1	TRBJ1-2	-	CSASMGAEGYTF	TGCAGTGCTAGTATGGGCGCCGAAGGCTACACCTTC
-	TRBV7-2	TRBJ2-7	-	CASSMTKNYEQYF	TGTGCCAGCAGCATGACTAAAAACTACGAGCAGTACTTC
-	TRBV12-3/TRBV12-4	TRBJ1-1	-	CASSSQGITEAFF	TGTGCCAGCAGTTCTCAGGGGATAACTGAAGCTTTCTTT
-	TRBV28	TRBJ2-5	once	CASRPPGETQYF	TGTGCCAGCAGACCGCCGGGGGAGACCCAGTACTTC
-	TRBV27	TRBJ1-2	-	CASTPGAGGGYTF	TGTGCCAGCACTCCAGGGGCTGGGGGTGGCTACACCTTC
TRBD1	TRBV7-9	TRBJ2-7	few	CASSPRRDRENYEQYF	TGTGCCAGCAGCCCGCGCCGGGACAGGGAGAATTACGAGCAGTACTTC
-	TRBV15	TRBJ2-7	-	CATRLGHRSYEQYF	TGTGCCACCAGGCTGGGACACCGATCCTACGAGCAGTACTTC
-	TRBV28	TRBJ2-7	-	CASTRGYEQYF	TGTGCCAGCACACGGGGATACGAGCAGTACTTC
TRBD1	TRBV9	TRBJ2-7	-	CASSVQGQAAEQYF	TGTGCCAGCAGCGTACAGGGACAGGCGGCCGAGCAGTACTTC
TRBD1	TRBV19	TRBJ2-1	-	CASSMPRRGTGGPEQFF	TGTGCCAGTAGTATGCCGCGAAGGGGTACAGGGGGACCTGAGCAGTTCTTC
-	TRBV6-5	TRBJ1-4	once	CASRPAGVTNEKLFF	TGTGCCAGCAGACCGGCGGGGGTTACCAATGAAAAACTGTTTTTT
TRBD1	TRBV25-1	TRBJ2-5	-	CASSELGTEQETQYF	TGTGCCAGCAGTGAATTAGGGACAGAGCAAGAGACCCAGTACTTC